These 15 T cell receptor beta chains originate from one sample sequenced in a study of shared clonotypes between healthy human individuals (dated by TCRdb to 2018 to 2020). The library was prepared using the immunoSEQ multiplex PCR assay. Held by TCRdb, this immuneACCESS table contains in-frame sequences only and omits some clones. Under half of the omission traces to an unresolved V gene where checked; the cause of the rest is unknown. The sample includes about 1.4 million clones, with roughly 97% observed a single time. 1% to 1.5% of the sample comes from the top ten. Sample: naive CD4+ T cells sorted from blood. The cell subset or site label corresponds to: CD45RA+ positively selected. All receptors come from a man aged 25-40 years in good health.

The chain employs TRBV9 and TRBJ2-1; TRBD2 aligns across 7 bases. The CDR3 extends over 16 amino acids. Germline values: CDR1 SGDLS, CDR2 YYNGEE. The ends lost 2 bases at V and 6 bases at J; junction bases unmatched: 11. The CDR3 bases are TGTGCCAGCAGCGTTGGGGCGGGCGGGAGAAGCAATGAGCAGTTCTTC. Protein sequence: CASSVGAGGRSNEQFF.

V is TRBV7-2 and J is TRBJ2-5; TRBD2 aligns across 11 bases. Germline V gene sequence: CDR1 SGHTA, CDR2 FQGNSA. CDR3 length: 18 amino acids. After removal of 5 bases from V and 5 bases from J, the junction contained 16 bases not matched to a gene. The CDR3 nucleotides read TGTGCCAGCAGCCCGGGGGAGTTAGCGGGAGGGCCGCGGGAGACCCAGTACTTC. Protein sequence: CASSPGELAGGPRETQYF.

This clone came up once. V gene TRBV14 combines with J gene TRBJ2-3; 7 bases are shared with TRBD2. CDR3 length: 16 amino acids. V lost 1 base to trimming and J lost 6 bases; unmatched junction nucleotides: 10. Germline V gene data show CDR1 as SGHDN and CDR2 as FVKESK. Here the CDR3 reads CASSQGLNRGGDTQYF. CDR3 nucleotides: TGTGCCAGCAGCCAAGGTTTGAATAGGGGAGGGGATACGCAGTATTTT.

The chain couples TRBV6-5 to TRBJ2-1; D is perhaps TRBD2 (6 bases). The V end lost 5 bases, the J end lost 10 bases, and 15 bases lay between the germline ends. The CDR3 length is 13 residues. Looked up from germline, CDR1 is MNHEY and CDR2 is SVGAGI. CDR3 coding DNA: TGTGCCAGCAGTCGAACGGTGCTAGCGGAGCAGTTCTTC. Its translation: CASSRTVLAEQFF.

In DNA form, the CDR3 reads TGTGCCAGCAGGTCGACAGGGCCCAACAATCAGCCCCAGCATTTT. Amino acid sequence: CASRSTGPNNQPQHF. The J gene is TRBJ1-5, the V gene TRBV28, with 7 nucleotides matching TRBD1. The CDR3 runs to 15 residues. CDR1 and CDR2 from the germline V gene are MDHEN and SYDVKM. The J segment lost 3 bases and the V segment lost 6 bases, leaving 8 bases of the junction unmatched.

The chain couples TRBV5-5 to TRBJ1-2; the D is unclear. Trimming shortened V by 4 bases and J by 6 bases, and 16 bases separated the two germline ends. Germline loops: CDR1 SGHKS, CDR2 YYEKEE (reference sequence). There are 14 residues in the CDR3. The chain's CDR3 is CASSPPTRFDGYTF. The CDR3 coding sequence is TGTGCCAGCAGCCCCCCGACGCGGTTTGATGGCTACACCTTC.

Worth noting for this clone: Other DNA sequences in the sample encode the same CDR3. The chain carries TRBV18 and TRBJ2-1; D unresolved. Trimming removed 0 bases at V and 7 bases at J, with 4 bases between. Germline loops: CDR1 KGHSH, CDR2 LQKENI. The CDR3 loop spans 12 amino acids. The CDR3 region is CASSPPGNEQFF. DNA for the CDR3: TGTGCCAGCTCACCACCAGGAAATGAGCAGTTCTTC.

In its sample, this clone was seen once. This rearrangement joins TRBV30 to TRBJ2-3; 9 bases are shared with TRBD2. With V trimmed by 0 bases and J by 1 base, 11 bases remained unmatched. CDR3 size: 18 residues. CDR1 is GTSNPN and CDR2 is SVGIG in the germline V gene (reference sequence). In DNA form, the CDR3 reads TGTGCCTGGAGTGTACGAAAATTAGCGGGAGTTGGCACAGATACGCAGTATTTT. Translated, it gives CAWSVRKLAGVGTDTQYF.

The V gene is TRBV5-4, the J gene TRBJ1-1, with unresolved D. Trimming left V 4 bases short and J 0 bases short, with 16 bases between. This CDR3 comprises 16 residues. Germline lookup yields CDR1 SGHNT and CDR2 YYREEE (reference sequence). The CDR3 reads CASSPTPLLLNTEAFF. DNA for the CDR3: TGTGCCAGCAGCCCGACACCATTACTTTTGAACACTGAAGCTTTCTTT.

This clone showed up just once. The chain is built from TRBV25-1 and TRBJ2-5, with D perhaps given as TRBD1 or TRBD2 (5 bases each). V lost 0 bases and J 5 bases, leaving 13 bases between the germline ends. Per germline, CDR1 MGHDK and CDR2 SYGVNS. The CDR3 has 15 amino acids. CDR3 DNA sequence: TGTGCCAGCAGTGAATATAAGGGACCCGTGGAGACCCAGTACTTC. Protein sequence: CASSEYKGPVETQYF.

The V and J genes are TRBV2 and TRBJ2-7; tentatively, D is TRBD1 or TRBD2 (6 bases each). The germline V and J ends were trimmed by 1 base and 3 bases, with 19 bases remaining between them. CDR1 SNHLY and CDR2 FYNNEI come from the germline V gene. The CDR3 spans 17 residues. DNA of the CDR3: TGTGCCAGCAGTGAAGGGCCAAGGGGGGCCCTAGGCTACGAGCAGTACTTC. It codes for CASSEGPRGALGYEQYF. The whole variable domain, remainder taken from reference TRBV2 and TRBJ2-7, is EPEVTQTPSHQVTQMGQEVILRCVPISNHLYFYWYRQILGQKVEFLVSFYNNEISEKSEIFDDQFSVERPDGSNFTLKIRSTKLEDSAMYFCASSEGPRGALGYEQYFGPGTRLTVT.

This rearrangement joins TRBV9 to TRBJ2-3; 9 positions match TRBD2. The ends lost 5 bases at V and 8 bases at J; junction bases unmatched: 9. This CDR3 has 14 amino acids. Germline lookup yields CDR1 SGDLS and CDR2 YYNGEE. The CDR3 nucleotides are TGTGCCAGCAGGGACTTAGCGGGAGACCCTACGCAGTATTTT. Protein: CASRDLAGDPTQYF.

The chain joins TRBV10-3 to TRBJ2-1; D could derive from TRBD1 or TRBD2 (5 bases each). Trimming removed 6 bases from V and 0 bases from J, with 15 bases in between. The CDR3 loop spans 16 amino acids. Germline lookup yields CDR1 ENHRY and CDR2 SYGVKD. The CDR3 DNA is TGTGCCATCAGGCCGGGACCCCTAAGCTCCTACAATGAGCAGTTCTTC. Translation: CAIRPGPLSSYNEQFF.

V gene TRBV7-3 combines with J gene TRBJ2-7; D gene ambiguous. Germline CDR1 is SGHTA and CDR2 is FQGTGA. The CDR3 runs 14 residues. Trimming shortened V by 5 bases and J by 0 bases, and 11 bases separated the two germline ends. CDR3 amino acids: CASSPVRSSYEQYF. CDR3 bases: TGTGCCAGCAGCCCAGTCCGGAGCTCCTACGAGCAGTACTTC.

CDR3 residues: CASSLRTGGDTGELFF. CDR3 coding DNA: TGTGCCAGCAGCTTAAGAACGGGAGGTGACACCGGGGAGCTGTTTTTT. V and J are TRBV7-2 and TRBJ2-2; 7 nucleotides agree with TRBD2. With 2 bases clipped from V and 3 bases from J, the junction kept 6 bases outside the gene matches. From germline, CDR1 is SGHTA and CDR2 FQGNSA. The CDR3 runs to 16 residues.